The sequence of this T cell receptor beta chain was determined in a study of radiotherapy plus CTLA-4 blockade in lung cancer (dated by TCRdb to the late 2010s). Background for the entire study: Among enrolled patients, approximately 18% had an objective response and 30% to 40% reached disease control. General findings and caveats noted by the study authors: After treatment with radiotherapy and ipilimumab, TCR clones that came from tumors expanded in the peripheral blood. The strongest predictors of response, as reported, were early dynamic changes in blood T cell clones along with a rise in serum interferon-beta after radiation.

As for this clone: Which antigen it targets is not known. Base qualities were left out, and no much larger clone turns up one base away.

V is pared back by 8 bases and J by 0 bases, with 11 bases lying between the germline termini. Taken from the germline V gene, the CDR1 and CDR2 loops are LGHNA and YNFKEQ. The CDR3, cysteine through phenylalanine, is 13 amino acids long. Only the CDR3 region is kept as DNA, spanning 39 bases read in frame from base 1. Library generation was performed with the immunoSEQ multiplex PCR assay. This is the immuneACCESS table as TCRdb keeps it, with only in-frame sequences that have V and J called. A part of the clones is gone; compared with another copy, unresolved V genes explain less than half, and the rest is unexplained. The sample has about 88,000 clones on record, roughly 70% of them singletons. The ten largest clonotypes hold about an eighth of the sample. The study tested focal radiation therapy combined with CTLA-4 blockade (ipilimumab) in patients with chemo-refractory metastatic non-small-cell lung cancer.

This receptor was taken from a human donor with non-small cell lung cancer that progressed on radiotherapy plus ipilimumab. Sample: peripheral blood, taken from a patient treated with radiotherapy plus ipilimumab. The chain employs TRBV4-2 and TRBJ2-7, and the D gene may be TRBD2, 6 bases matching. The base sequence is TGTGCCAGCCTGGGGGGTCCCTCCTACGAGCAGTACTTC. The translation is CASLGGPSYEQYF.